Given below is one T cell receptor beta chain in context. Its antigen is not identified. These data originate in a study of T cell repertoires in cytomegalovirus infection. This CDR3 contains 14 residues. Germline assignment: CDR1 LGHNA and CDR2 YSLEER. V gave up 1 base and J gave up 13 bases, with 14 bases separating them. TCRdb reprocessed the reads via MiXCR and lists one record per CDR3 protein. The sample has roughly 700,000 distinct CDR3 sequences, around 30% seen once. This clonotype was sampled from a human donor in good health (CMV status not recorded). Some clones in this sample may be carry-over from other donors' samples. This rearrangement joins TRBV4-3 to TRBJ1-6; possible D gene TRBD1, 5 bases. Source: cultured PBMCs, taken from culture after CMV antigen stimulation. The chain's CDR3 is CASSQAYGTKPLHF. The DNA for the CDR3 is TGCGCCAGCAGCCAAGCGTACGGGACCAAGCCCCTCCACTTT.